The entry below gives a single T cell receptor beta chain sequence along with its context. Its specificity is not known. The PCR used 60 Vbeta and 13 Jbeta primers. The data were produced by immunoSEQ multiplex PCR, yet TCRdb's version contains in-frame clones alone and is incomplete. The sample holds 150,000 to 200,000 clones; around four fifths are singletons and the top ten take around 4.8%. The sample belongs to a study of cytomegalovirus exposure and HLA in healthy donors. The CDR3 totals 17 residues. Per germline, CDR1 SGDLS and CDR2 YYNGEE. The V gene end was trimmed by 3 bases and the J gene end by 0 bases; junction bases not matched to a gene: 2. Whole-study results and caveats: A few CMV-associated chains were confirmed in vitro to be specific for CMV antigens.

The sequenced sample consisted of PBMCs. The sequence was collected from a girl under 18 in good health and CMV-seropositive. The J gene is TRBJ2-6, the V gene TRBV9; 11 nucleotides align to TRBD1. The CDR3 loop is CASSEGTGGSGANVLTF. CDR3 nucleotides: TGTGCCAGCAGCGAAGGGACAGGGGGCTCTGGGGCCAACGTCCTGACTTTC.